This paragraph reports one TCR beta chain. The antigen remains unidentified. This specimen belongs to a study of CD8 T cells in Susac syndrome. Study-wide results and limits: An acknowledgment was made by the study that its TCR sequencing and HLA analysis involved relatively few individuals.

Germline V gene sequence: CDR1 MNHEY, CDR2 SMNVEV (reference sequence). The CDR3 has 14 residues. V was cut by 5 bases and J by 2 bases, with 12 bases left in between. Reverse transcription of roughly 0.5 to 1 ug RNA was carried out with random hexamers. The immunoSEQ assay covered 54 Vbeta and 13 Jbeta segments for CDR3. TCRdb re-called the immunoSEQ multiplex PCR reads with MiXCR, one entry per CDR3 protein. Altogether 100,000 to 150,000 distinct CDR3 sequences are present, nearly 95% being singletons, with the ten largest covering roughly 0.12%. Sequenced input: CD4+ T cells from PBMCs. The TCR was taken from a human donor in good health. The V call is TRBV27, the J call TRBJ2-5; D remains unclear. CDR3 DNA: TGTGCCAGCAGTCCACGGACCGGACAAGAGACCCAGTACTTC. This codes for CASSPRTGQETQYF.